Presented here are 13 T cell receptor beta chains from one specimen sequenced in a study of cytomegalovirus exposure and HLA in healthy donors (dated by TCRdb to 2016 to 2017). The protocol used for the library was the immunoSEQ multiplex PCR assay. For the multiplex PCR, a mixture combining 60 forward primers for TCR Vbeta segments and 13 reverse primers for TCR Jbeta segments was used. Not all clones reach the TCRdb copy of this immuneACCESS table, which keeps in-frame sequences only. Checked studies attribute under half of the gap to unresolved V genes and leave the rest unexplained. This sample's table has entries for more than 55,000 clones. 4% to 5.5% of the sample belongs to the ten largest clones. The specimen sequenced was PBMCs. These receptors were collected from a woman aged 40 to 50 in good health and CMV-seropositive.

The chain employs TRBV6-1 and TRBJ2-1; the D is unclear. V was shortened by 2 bases and J by 6 bases, with 17 bases between the two germline ends. From germline, CDR1 is MNHNS and CDR2 SASEGT. The CDR3 spans 16 residues. Here the CDR3 DNA reads TGTGCCAGCAGTGAAAGTGCGGATCATACCGGCAATGAGCAGTTCTTC. As protein: CASSESADHTGNEQFF.

The chain links TRBV2 to TRBJ2-1; D remains ambiguous. The CDR3 length is 11 residues. V dropped 4 bases and J dropped 8 bases, with 6 bases sitting between them. Germline CDR1 and CDR2: SNHLY and FYNNEI. The CDR3 spells CASSVLDEQFF. DNA for the CDR3: TGTGCCAGCAGTGTTCTCGATGAGCAGTTCTTC.

This sequence joins TRBV5-5 and TRBJ2-1; TRBD1 aligns across 7 bases. This CDR3 region has 15 residues. The V and J ends lost 5 bases and 4 bases, in that order; junction bases with no gene match: 9. Germline lookup yields CDR1 SGHKS and CDR2 YYEKEE (reference sequence). The DNA of the CDR3 is TGTGCCAGCAGACCAACAGGGGCGGCTTACAATGAGCAGTTCTTC. This translates into CASRPTGAAYNEQFF. Full variable domain (rest looked up from reference TRBV5-5 and TRBJ2-1): DAGVTQSPTHLIKTRGQQVTLRCSPISGHKSVSWYQQVLGQGPQFIFQYYEKEERGRGNFPDRFSARQFPNYSSELNVNALLLGDSALYLCASRPTGAAYNEQFFGPGTRLTVL.

The chain links TRBV11-2 to TRBJ2-5, with D perhaps matching TRBD1 (6 bases). Germline V gene sequence: CDR1 SGHAT, CDR2 FQNNGV. This CDR3 is 13 amino acids long. The V and J ends lost 1 base and 9 bases respectively, with 12 bases between them. CDR3 protein: CASSLVAQGPQYF. CDR3 bases: TGTGCCAGCAGCTTAGTGGCGCAGGGGCCCCAGTACTTC.

CDR3 in amino acids: CASSYLVSANTEAFF. The CDR3 DNA follows: TGTGCCAGCAGCTACTTAGTTAGCGCTAACACTGAAGCTTTCTTT. The chain couples TRBV7-9 to TRBJ1-1; D uncertain. Per the germline V gene, CDR1 is SEHNR and CDR2 is FQNEAQ (reference sequence). The germline V and J ends were trimmed by 4 bases and 2 bases, with 14 bases remaining between them. There are 15 residues in the CDR3.

The gene calls are TRBV19 and TRBJ1-1; weak D call: TRBD1 (5 bases). The CDR3 is 15 amino acids. V lost 1 base and J 1 base, leaving 10 bases between the germline ends. Germline V gene sequence: CDR1 LNHDA, CDR2 SQIVND (reference sequence). CDR3 coding DNA: TGTGCCAGTAGTATAGGAGGACATACGAACACTGAAGCTTTCTTT. This sequence encodes CASSIGGHTNTEAFF.

The chain carries TRBV10-1 and TRBJ2-1; 10 bases map to TRBD2. After removal of 4 bases from V and 8 bases from J, the junction contained 8 bases not matched to a gene. Germline V lookup: CDR1 WNHNN, CDR2 SYGVQD (reference sequence). There are 15 residues in the CDR3. The CDR3 protein is CASSVSGRAAHEQFF. DNA for the CDR3: TGCGCCAGCAGTGTAAGCGGGAGGGCCGCCCATGAGCAGTTCTTC.

The V gene is TRBV7-2, the J gene TRBJ2-1, with 7 positions matching TRBD2. The CDR3 consists of 16 residues. Germline CDR1 reads SGHTA; CDR2 reads FQGNSA. V shed 5 bases and J 1 base; nucleotides not matched to a gene: 8. DNA for the CDR3: TGTGCCAGCAGCCTGGGACCCGGGGGGTCCTACAATGAGCAGTTCTTC. As protein: CASSLGPGGSYNEQFF.

V and J are TRBV6-5 and TRBJ1-4; maybe TRBD1 (6 bases). Germline CDR1 is MNHEY and CDR2 is SVGAGI. V lost 0 bases and J 12 bases, leaving 17 bases between the germline ends. CDR3 length equals 15 residues. The CDR3 reads CASSYSYGLKGELFF. CDR3 DNA sequence: TGTGCCAGCAGTTACTCGTACGGCTTGAAGGGGGAACTGTTTTTT.

V is TRBV18 and J is TRBJ2-7, with a possible D match to TRBD2 (6 bases). Germline V CDR1 and CDR2: KGHSH, LQKENI. V gave up 2 bases and J gave up 3 bases, with 14 bases separating them. There are 15 residues in the CDR3. CDR3 nucleotides: TGTGCCAGCTCACCAAGAAGGGGACTTTTCTACGAGCAGTACTTC. Translating it yields CASSPRRGLFYEQYF.

V gene TRBV29-1 combines with J gene TRBJ2-3, with D perhaps matching TRBD2 (6 bases). CDR3 size: 16 residues. V gave up 1 base and J gave up 1 base, with 15 bases separating them. Germline CDR1 SQVTM, CDR2 ANQGSEA. CDR3 sequence reads: CSVEGDSAGGTDTQYF. The CDR3 DNA reads TGCAGCGTTGAAGGGGACTCCGCCGGGGGCACAGATACGCAGTATTTT.

The chain joins TRBV7-3 to TRBJ2-3, with 10 bases identical to TRBD2. Germline loops: CDR1 SGHTA, CDR2 FQGTGA. The CDR3 runs to 16 residues. The ends lost 2 bases at V and 4 bases at J; junction bases unmatched: 6. The DNA of the CDR3 is TGTGCCAGCAGCTTACGGCTAGCGGGAGTTCCAGATACGCAGTATTTT. It specifies CASSLRLAGVPDTQYF.

In DNA, the CDR3 is TGTGCCAGCAGCTTAAACGGCAGGGTAGATGAGCAGTTCTTC. It encodes CASSLNGRVDEQFF. The V and J genes are TRBV7-3 and TRBJ2-1; weak D call: TRBD1 (5 bases). Germline CDR1 is SGHTA and CDR2 is FQGTGA. V gave up 1 base and J gave up 8 bases, with 12 bases separating them. CDR3 length: 14 residues.